The next 20 T cell receptor beta chains were all read from a single sample in a study of siplizumab effects on memory and regulatory T cells. Here immunoSEQ multiplex PCR was the method, and the copy in TCRdb shows in-frame clones only, minus some. The data hold about 57,000 clones, with roughly 85% observed a single time. The sequenced material came from memory CD4+ T cells sorted from blood. These receptors were collected from a human donor in good health.

The V and J genes are TRBV27 and TRBJ1-5; 7 bases agree with TRBD1. The V and J ends lost 6 bases and 1 base, in that order; junction bases with no gene match: 6. The CDR3 runs 15 residues. From germline, CDR1 is MNHEY and CDR2 SMNVEV (reference sequence). The CDR3 protein is CASRDGQVSNQPQHF. In DNA, the CDR3 is TGTGCCAGCAGGGACGGACAGGTCAGCAATCAGCCCCAGCATTTT.

The V gene is TRBV10-3, the J gene TRBJ1-1; a weak D match, TRBD1 (6 bases). CDR1 ENHRY and CDR2 SYGVKD come from the germline V gene. The length of the CDR3 is 16 residues. Trimming left V 4 bases short and J 3 bases short, with 18 bases between. The CDR3 sequence: CAISAPPGGADTEAFF. For the CDR3, the DNA is TGTGCCATCAGTGCTCCTCCGGGGGGCGCGGACACTGAAGCTTTCTTT.

The V call is TRBV7-3, the J call TRBJ2-3; 10 nucleotides agree with TRBD2. The germline V gene has CDR1 SGHTA and CDR2 FQGTGA. This CDR3 has 16 amino acids. The ends lost 4 bases at V and 3 bases at J; junction bases unmatched: 7. CDR3 in DNA: TGTGCCAGCAGCTCCTCTAGCGGGAGTATTACAGATACGCAGTATTTT. Residues: CASSSSSGSITDTQYF. Combining the CDR3 with reference TRBV7-3 and TRBJ2-3 gives the whole variable domain GAGVSQTPSNKVTEKGKYVELRCDPISGHTALYWYRQSLGQGPEFLIYFQGTGAADDSGLPNDRFFAVRPEGSVSTLKIQRTERGDSAVYLCASSSSSGSITDTQYFGPGTRLTVL.

This clone was found once. The chain recombines TRBV5-1 with TRBJ1-3; unclear D gene. Germline V gives CDR1 SGHRS, CDR2 YFSETQ. CDR3 length equals 13 residues. V gave up 1 base and J gave up 8 bases, with 10 bases separating them. The CDR3 DNA reads TGCGCCAGCAGCTTGAGGCCGGGAGACACCATATATTTT. Protein: CASSLRPGDTIYF. The whole variable domain, remainder taken from reference TRBV5-1 and TRBJ1-3, is KAGVTQTPRYLIKTRGQQVTLSCSPISGHRSVSWYQQTPGQGLQFLFEYFSETQRNKGNFPGRFSGRQFSNSRSEMNVSTLELGDSALYLCASSLRPGDTIYFGEGSWLTVV.

The chain is built from TRBV12-5 and TRBJ1-2; weak D call: TRBD1 (5 bases). The CDR3 consists of 15 residues. V lost 2 bases to trimming and J lost 4 bases, with 14 bases between them. Germline V gives CDR1 LGHNT, CDR2 FRNRAP. Here the CDR3 reads CASGLYTGTAYGYTF. The DNA of the CDR3 is TGTGCTAGTGGTTTGTATACCGGGACGGCCTATGGCTACACCTTC.

The V and J genes are TRBV5-8 and TRBJ2-5; TRBD1 matches 7 bases. Germline values: CDR1 SGHTS, CDR2 YDEGEE. Trimming at V came to 5 bases and at J to 2 bases, leaving 15 bases not matched to a gene. The CDR3 contains 17 residues. This CDR3 reads CASRPDSTGPVQETQYF. The DNA of the CDR3 is TGTGCCAGCAGACCGGATTCGACAGGGCCAGTTCAAGAGACCCAGTACTTC.

The genes are TRBV6-6 and TRBJ2-3; D ambiguous. The CDR3 has 11 residues. V was shortened by 6 bases and J by 6 bases, with 7 bases between the two germline ends. Germline loops: CDR1 MNHNY, CDR2 SVGAGI (reference sequence). DNA of the CDR3: TGTGCCAGCAGCCCGGACGATACGCAGTATTTT. It encodes CASSPDDTQYF.

The chain joins TRBV6-6 to TRBJ1-2, with 9 positions matching TRBD1. The J segment lost 4 bases and the V segment lost 0 bases, leaving 3 bases of the junction unmatched. The germline V gene encodes CDR1 MNHNY and CDR2 SVGAGI (reference sequence). The CDR3 runs to 15 residues. The CDR3 bases are TGTGCCAGCAGTTACTCGGACAGGGGTCCCTATGGCTACACCTTC. Amino acids: CASSYSDRGPYGYTF.

This clone was found once. V gene TRBV18 combines with J gene TRBJ1-1; D is perhaps TRBD1 (6 bases). The CDR3 covers 14 residues. With 2 bases removed from V and 1 base from J, the gap between germline ends came to 8 bases. Germline CDR1 reads KGHSH; CDR2 reads LQKENI. This chain's CDR3 is CASSPTGWNTEAFF. The CDR3 DNA follows: TGTGCCAGCTCACCAACAGGGTGGAACACTGAAGCTTTCTTT.

This clone was seen a single time. This chain links TRBV6-6 with TRBJ1-2; D remains ambiguous. The V end lost 2 bases, the J end lost 4 bases, and 11 bases lay between the germline ends. The CDR3 runs to 14 residues. Germline-derived CDR1 and CDR2 are MNHNY and SVGAGI (reference sequence). The CDR3 here is CASSYDSAFYGYTF. The CDR3 DNA follows: TGTGCCAGCAGTTACGATTCGGCTTTCTATGGCTACACCTTC.

V gene TRBV7-6 combines with J gene TRBJ1-3, with D tentatively TRBD1 (5 bases). This CDR3 has 16 residues. V lost 4 bases, J lost 0 bases, and 13 bases lay in between. Looked up from germline, CDR1 is SGHVS and CDR2 is FNYEAQ. The CDR3 DNA reads as TGTGCCAGCAGCTCCCTCTTAGGGACCTCTGGAAACACCATATATTTT. This encodes CASSSLLGTSGNTIYF.

The chain carries TRBV9 and TRBJ2-7; 8 bases agree with TRBD2. J gave up 2 bases and V 2 bases, and 3 bases lay outside the gene matches. The CDR3 totals 14 residues. CDR1 is SGDLS and CDR2 is YYNGEE in the germline V gene. CDR3 nucleotide sequence: TGTGCCAGCAGCGTTCTTAGCGGGACCTACGAGCAGTACTTC. The encoded protein is CASSVLSGTYEQYF.

The chain couples TRBV7-3 to TRBJ2-2; D possibly corresponds to TRBD1 (5 bases). CDR3 length: 18 amino acids. V was cut by 0 bases and J by 1 base, with 15 bases left in between. From germline, CDR1 is SGHTA and CDR2 FQGTGA. The CDR3 DNA reads TGTGCCAGCAGCTTAACTGGAATCCGCAGGGTGAACACCGGGGAGCTGTTTTTT. Translation gives CASSLTGIRRVNTGELFF.

The rearrangement joins TRBV6-1 to TRBJ2-3; tentatively, D is TRBD2 (6 bases). V was shortened by 5 bases and J by 6 bases, with 9 bases between the two germline ends. The germline gives CDR1 MNHNS, CDR2 SASEGT. The length of the CDR3 is 12 residues. DNA of the CDR3: TGTGCCAGCAGTATAGGGAGGGATACGCAGTATTTT. It specifies CASSIGRDTQYF.

V and J are TRBV6-5 and TRBJ1-5; no firm D call. Germline CDR1 reads MNHEY; CDR2 reads SVGAGI. V lost 6 bases and J 0 bases, leaving 12 bases between the germline ends. The CDR3 totals 15 residues. The CDR3 sequence is CASSLDGNSNQPQHF. As DNA, the CDR3 is TGTGCCAGCAGCCTAGACGGAAATAGCAATCAGCCCCAGCATTTT.

Points on this clone: This specimen includes other DNA sequences encoding the same CDR3. V usage is TRBV25-1 and J usage is TRBJ1-6; no firm D call. The ends were cut back, 1 base at V and 5 bases at J, with 9 bases in the middle. CDR1 and CDR2 (germline): MGHDK, SYGVNS. The CDR3 is made up of 15 amino acids. CDR3 nucleotide sequence: TGTGCCAGCAGTGAATTCAGAGGAGATAATTCACCCCTCCACTTT. Amino acids: CASSEFRGDNSPLHF.

This clone was counted between two and nine times. The V gene is TRBV7-9, the J gene TRBJ2-7; D could derive from TRBD1 or TRBD2 (6 bases each). There are 15 residues in the CDR3. The V end was cut by 5 bases, the J end by 2 bases, with 16 bases between. Germline assignment: CDR1 SEHNR and CDR2 FQNEAQ (reference sequence). CDR3 protein: CASSPRLRDTYEQYF. CDR3 nucleotides: TGTGCCAGCAGCCCCAGGTTGCGGGACACCTACGAGCAGTACTTC.

In this sample, this clone turned up once. This chain links TRBV6-6 with TRBJ2-7, with 8 bases lining up with TRBD1. The junction had 6 bases not matched to a gene; V was cut back by 3 bases and J by 2 bases. CDR1 MNHNY and CDR2 SVGAGI come from the germline V gene (reference sequence). The length of the CDR3 is 15 residues. The CDR3 loop is CASSYPEGQAYEQYF. The CDR3 DNA reads as TGTGCCAGCAGTTATCCTGAGGGACAGGCCTACGAGCAGTACTTC.

The chain joins TRBV6-1 to TRBJ1-2; 10 bases agree with TRBD1. The CDR3 has 15 residues. CDR1 is MNHNS, CDR2 SASEGT, per germline. J lost 1 base, V lost 3 bases, and 2 bases had no gene match. The chain's CDR3 is CASSDRTGGNYGYTF. Here the CDR3 DNA reads TGTGCCAGCAGTGATAGGACAGGGGGTAACTATGGCTACACCTTC.

A single count supports this clone. The CDR3 bases are TGTGCCAGCAGCCCACAGGTAATCTCCTACGAGCAGTACTTC. Its protein product is CASSPQVISYEQYF. J is TRBJ2-7 and V is TRBV9; D possibly corresponds to TRBD1 (5 bases). The CDR3 consists of 14 residues. Germline CDR1 and CDR2: SGDLS and YYNGEE. The V end was cut by 4 bases, the J end by 0 bases, with 11 bases between.